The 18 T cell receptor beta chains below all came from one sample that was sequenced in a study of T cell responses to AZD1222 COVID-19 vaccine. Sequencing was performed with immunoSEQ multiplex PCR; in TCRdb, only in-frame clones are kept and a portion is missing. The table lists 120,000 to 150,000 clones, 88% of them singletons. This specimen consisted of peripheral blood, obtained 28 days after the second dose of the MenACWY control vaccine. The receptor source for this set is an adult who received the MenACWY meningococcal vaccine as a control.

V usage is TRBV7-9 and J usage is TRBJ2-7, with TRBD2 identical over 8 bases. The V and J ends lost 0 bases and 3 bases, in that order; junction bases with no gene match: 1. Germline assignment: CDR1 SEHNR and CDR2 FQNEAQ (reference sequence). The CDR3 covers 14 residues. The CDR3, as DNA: TGTGCCAGCAGCTTAGCTAGCGGGAACTACGAGCAGTACTTC. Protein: CASSLASGNYEQYF.

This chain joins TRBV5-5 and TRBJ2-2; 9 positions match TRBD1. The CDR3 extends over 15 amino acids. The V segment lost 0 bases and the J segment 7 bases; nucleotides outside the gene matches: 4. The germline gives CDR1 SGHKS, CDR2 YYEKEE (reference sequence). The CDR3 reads CASSLGGQGVGELFF. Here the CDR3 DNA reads TGTGCCAGCAGCTTGGGGGGACAGGGTGTCGGGGAGCTGTTTTTT.

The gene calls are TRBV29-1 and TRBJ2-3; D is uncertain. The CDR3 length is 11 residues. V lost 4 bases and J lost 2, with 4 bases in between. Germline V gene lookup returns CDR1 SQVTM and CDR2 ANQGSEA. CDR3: CSVGFTDTQYF. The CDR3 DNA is TGCAGCGTTGGGTTCACAGATACGCAGTATTTT.

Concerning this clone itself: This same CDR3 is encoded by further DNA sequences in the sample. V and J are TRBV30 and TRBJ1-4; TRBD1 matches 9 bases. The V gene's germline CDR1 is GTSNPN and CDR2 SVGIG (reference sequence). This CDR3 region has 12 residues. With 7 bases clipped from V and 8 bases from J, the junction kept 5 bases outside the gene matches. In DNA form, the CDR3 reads TGTGCCTCGGGACAGGGAGACGAAAAACTGTTTTTT. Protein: CASGQGDEKLFF.

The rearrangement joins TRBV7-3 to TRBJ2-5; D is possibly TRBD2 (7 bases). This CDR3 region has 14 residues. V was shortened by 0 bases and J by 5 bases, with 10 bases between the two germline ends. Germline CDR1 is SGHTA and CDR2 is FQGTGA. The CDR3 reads CASSLTGGLETQYF. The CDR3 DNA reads TGTGCCAGCAGCTTAACGGGGGGGCTCGAGACCCAGTACTTC.

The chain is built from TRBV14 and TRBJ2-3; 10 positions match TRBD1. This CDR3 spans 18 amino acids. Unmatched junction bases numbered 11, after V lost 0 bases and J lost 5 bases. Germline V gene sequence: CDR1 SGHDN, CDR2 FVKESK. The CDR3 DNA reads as TGTGCCAGCAGCCAAGATCCGGTGGGACAGGGGTATGGAGATACGCAGTATTTT. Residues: CASSQDPVGQGYGDTQYF.

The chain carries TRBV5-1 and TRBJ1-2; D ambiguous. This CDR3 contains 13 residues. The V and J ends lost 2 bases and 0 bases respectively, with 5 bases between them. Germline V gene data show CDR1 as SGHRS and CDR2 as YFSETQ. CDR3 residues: CASSFGPNYGYTF. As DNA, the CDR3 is TGCGCCAGCAGCTTCGGTCCTAACTATGGCTACACCTTC.

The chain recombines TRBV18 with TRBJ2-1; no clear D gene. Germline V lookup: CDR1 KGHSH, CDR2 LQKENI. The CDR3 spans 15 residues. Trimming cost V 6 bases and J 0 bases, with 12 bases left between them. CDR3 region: CASSVTSDSYNEQFF. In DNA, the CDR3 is TGTGCCAGCTCCGTAACATCCGACTCCTACAATGAGCAGTTCTTC.

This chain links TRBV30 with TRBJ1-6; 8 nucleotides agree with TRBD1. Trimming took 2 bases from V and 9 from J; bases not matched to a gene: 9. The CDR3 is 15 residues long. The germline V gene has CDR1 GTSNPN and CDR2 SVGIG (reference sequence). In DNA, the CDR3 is TGTGCCTGGAGTTCGACAGGGGTGGCAACTTCACCCCTCCACTTT. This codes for CAWSSTGVATSPLHF. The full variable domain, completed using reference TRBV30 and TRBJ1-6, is SQTIHQWPATLVQPVGSPLSLECTVEGTSNPNLYWYRQAAGRGLQLLFYSVGIGQISSEVPQNLSASRPQDRQFILSSKKLLLSDSGFYLCAWSSTGVATSPLHFGNGTRLTVT.

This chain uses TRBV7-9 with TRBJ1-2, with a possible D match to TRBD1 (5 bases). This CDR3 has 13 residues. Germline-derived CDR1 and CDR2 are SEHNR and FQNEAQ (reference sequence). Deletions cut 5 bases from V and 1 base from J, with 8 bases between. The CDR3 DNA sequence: TGTGCCAGCAGCAGAGGGGATAACTATGGCTACACCTTC. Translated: CASSRGDNYGYTF.

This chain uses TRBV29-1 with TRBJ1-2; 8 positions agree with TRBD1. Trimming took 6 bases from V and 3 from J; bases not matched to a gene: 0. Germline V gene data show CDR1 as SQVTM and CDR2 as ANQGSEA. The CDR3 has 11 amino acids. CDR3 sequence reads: CSVDRDYGYTF. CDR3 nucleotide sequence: TGCAGCGTGGACAGGGACTATGGCTACACCTTC.

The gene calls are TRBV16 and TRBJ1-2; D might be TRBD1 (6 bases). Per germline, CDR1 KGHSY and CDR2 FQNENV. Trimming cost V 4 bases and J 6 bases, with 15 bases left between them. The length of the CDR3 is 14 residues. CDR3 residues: CASSPVPGADGYTF. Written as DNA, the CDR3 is TGTGCCAGCAGCCCAGTCCCGGGGGCCGATGGCTACACCTTC.

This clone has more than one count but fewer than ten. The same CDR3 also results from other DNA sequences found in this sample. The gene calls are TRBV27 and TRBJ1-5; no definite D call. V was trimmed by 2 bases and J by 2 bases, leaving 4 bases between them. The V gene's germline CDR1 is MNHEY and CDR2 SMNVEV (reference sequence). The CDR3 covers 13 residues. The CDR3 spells CASSLMGNQPQHF. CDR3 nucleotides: TGTGCCAGCAGTTTAATGGGCAATCAGCCCCAGCATTTT.

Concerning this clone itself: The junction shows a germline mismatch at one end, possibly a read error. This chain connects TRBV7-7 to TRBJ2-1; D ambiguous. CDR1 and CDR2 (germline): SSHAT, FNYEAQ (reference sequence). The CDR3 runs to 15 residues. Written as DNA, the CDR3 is TGTGCTAGCAGCTTAATGTCGGGCCCTAACAATGAGCAGTTCTTC. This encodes CASSLMSGPNNEQFF. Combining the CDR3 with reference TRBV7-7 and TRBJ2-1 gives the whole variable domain GAGVSQSPRYKVTKRGQDVTLRCDPISSHATLYWYQQALGQGPEFLTYFNYEAQPDKSGLPSDRFSAERPEGSISTLTIQRTEQRDSAMYRCASSLMSGPNNEQFFGPGTRLTVL.

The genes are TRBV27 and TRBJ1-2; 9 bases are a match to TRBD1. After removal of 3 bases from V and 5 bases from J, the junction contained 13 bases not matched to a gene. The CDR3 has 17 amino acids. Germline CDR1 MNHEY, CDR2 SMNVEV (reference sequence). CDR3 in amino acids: CASSFLPMGQGRYGYTF. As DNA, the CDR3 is TGTGCCAGCAGTTTCCTACCTATGGGACAGGGTCGGTATGGCTACACCTTC.

CDR3 sequence reads: CASSYFRGYEQYF. Here the CDR3 DNA reads TGTGCCAGCAGTTACTTCAGGGGCTACGAGCAGTACTTC. The rearrangement uses TRBV6-5 and TRBJ2-7; possibly TRBD1 for D (6 bases). The V and J ends lost 1 base and 3 bases respectively, with 7 bases between them. This CDR3 has 13 amino acids. The germline V gene has CDR1 MNHEY and CDR2 SVGAGI.

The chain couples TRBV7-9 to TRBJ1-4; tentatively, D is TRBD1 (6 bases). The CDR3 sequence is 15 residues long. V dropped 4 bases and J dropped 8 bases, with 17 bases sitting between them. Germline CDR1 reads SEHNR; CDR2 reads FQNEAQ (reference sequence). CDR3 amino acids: CASSSAGGLREKLFF. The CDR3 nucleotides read TGTGCCAGCAGCTCCGCGGGGGGCCTGAGAGAAAAACTGTTTTTT.

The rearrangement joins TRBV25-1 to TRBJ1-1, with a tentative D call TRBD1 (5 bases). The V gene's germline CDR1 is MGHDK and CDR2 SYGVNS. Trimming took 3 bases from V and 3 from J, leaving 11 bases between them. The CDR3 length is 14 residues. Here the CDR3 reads CASSDLGGDTEAFF. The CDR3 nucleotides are TGTGCCAGCAGTGACCTGGGGGGGGACACTGAAGCTTTCTTT.